This T cell receptor beta chain originates from a study of blood T cell repertoires in COVID-19. Study as a whole: PBMCs, B-cell-depleted T cells, or T cells were the source of the cDNA or gDNA that made up the material.

The germline gives CDR1 SEHNR, CDR2 FQNEAQ (reference sequence). With 5 bases clipped from V and 7 bases from J, the junction kept 9 bases outside the gene matches. The CDR3 spans 14 residues. Original handling: Estimation of nucleated cell counts was performed using reference gene primer amplification. TCRdb's copy holds only in-frame clones and misses some; the assay was immunoSEQ multiplex PCR. The V and J calls and clone size were taken over from that table, and D and trimming were inferred from the DNA. The top ten clones hold more than 6% of a sample with roughly 290,000 clones, about 93% of them seen once.

This sequence was found in a woman younger than 45 with COVID-19, enrolled during active disease. The sequenced material came from peripheral blood. V gene TRBV7-9 combines with J gene TRBJ2-7; 9 positions agree with TRBD1. The CDR3 protein is CASSSPGTGSEQYF. CDR3 bases: TGTGCCAGCAGCAGTCCGGGGACAGGGAGTGAGCAGTACTTC. Full variable domain (outside the CDR3, taken from reference TRBV7-9 and TRBJ2-7): DTGVSQNPRHKITKRGQNVTFRCDPISEHNRLYWYRQTLGQGPEFLTYFQNEAQLEKSRLLSDRFSAERPKGSFSTLEIQRTEQGDSAMYLCASSSPGTGSEQYFGPGTRLTVT.